Listed below are T cell receptor beta chains from one sample, sequenced in a study of beta chain features in type 1 diabetes. Measured with immunoSEQ multiplex PCR; TCRdb has only the in-frame clones, and not every one. The data show 600,000 to 700,000 clones, around 15% seen once. Sequences were obtained from naive CD4+ T cells from blood. These receptors were obtained from a man younger than 35 with type 1 diabetes. The CDR3 runs from the conserved cysteine through the conserved F or W. Fields, in order: V gene, D gene, clone size, J gene, CDR3 protein, CDR3 DNA. The D gene is left open where the match is weak. The listing skips clone size in some rows; elsewhere it reads once, few, many or a size class.

V: TRBV14
D: .
size: .
J: TRBJ2-1
CDR3: CASSQGPNPYNEQFF
DNA: TGTGCCAGCAGCCAGGGGCCTAACCCCTACAATGAGCAGTTCTTC

V: TRBV15
D: .
size: few
J: TRBJ2-2
CDR3: CATRVVVGTGELFF
DNA: TGTGCCACCAGGGTAGTAGTCGGCACCGGGGAGCTGTTTTTT

V: TRBV30
D: .
size: .
J: TRBJ1-6
CDR3: CAWSVGTYNSPLHF
DNA: TGTGCCTGGAGTGTCGGGACCTATAATTCACCCCTCCACTTT

V: TRBV7-9
D: TRBD1
size: few
J: TRBJ2-1
CDR3: CASSPDRAEQFF
DNA: TGTGCCAGCAGCCCGGACAGGGCGGAGCAGTTCTTC

V: TRBV4-1
D: TRBD2
size: .
J: TRBJ2-3
CDR3: CASSQEMGTPGGDTQYF
DNA: TGCGCCAGCAGCCAAGAAATGGGAACTCCGGGGGGAGATACGCAGTATTTT

V: TRBV5-6
D: .
size: .
J: TRBJ1-1
CDR3: CASSPWGGASTEAFF
DNA: TGTGCCAGCAGCCCCTGGGGGGGCGCGTCCACTGAAGCTTTCTTT

V: TRBV14
D: .
size: .
J: TRBJ1-2
CDR3: CASSQAAYGYTF
DNA: TGTGCCAGCAGCCAAGCCGCTTATGGCTACACCTTC

V: TRBV7-6
D: .
size: few
J: TRBJ2-5
CDR3: CASTQGSARGETQYF
DNA: TGTGCCAGCACCCAGGGTTCGGCCCGGGGCGAGACCCAGTACTTC

V: TRBV28
D: .
size: few
J: TRBJ2-3
CDR3: CASTMIDTDTQYF
DNA: TGTGCCAGCACCATGATTGATACAGATACGCAGTATTTT

V: TRBV2
D: .
size: .
J: TRBJ2-5
CDR3: CASSVFPETQYF
DNA: TGTGCCAGCAGTGTATTTCCAGAGACCCAGTACTTC

V: TRBV2
D: .
size: few
J: TRBJ2-7
CDR3: CASSENWGLPQDF
DNA: TGTGCCAGCAGTGAAAATTGGGGTTTACCTCAGGACTTC

V: TRBV4-2
D: .
size: .
J: TRBJ2-7
CDR3: CASSLNTATYEQYF
DNA: TGTGCCAGCAGTCTCAATACAGCTACCTACGAGCAGTACTTC

V: TRBV5-1
D: .
size: .
J: TRBJ2-7
CDR3: CASSLSPETGNYEQYF
DNA: TGCGCCAGCAGCTTGTCCCCCGAAACGGGAAACTACGAGCAGTACTTC

V: TRBV27
D: TRBD2
size: few
J: TRBJ2-3
CDR3: CASSAPGLAGGTDTQYF
DNA: TGTGCCAGCAGCGCTCCGGGACTAGCGGGGGGCACAGATACGCAGTATTTT

V: TRBV2
D: .
size: .
J: TRBJ1-2
CDR3: CASSGHYGYTF
DNA: TGTGCCAGCAGTGGCCACTATGGCTACACCTTC

V: TRBV11-2
D: .
size: few
J: TRBJ2-1
CDR3: CASSLAPILGNEQFF
DNA: TGTGCCAGCAGCTTAGCTCCGATTTTGGGGAATGAGCAGTTCTTC

V: TRBV25-1
D: .
size: .
J: TRBJ2-7
CDR3: CASSESGMGAYEQYF
DNA: TGTGCCAGCAGTGAATCGGGCATGGGGGCCTACGAGCAGTACTTC

V: TRBV9
D: TRBD2
size: few
J: TRBJ2-6
CDR3: CASSRRSGVGANVLTF
DNA: TGTGCCAGCAGCAGAAGAAGCGGGGTTGGGGCCAACGTCCTGACTTTC

V: TRBV19
D: .
size: few
J: TRBJ2-4
CDR3: CATKQGGDIQYF
DNA: TGTGCCACCAAACAAGGCGGGGACATTCAGTACTTC

V: TRBV10-3
D: .
size: .
J: TRBJ1-1
CDR3: CAISESTQGSTEAFF
DNA: TGTGCCATCAGTGAGTCCACTCAGGGTTCCACTGAAGCTTTCTTT

V: TRBV29-1
D: TRBD1
size: few
J: TRBJ1-6
CDR3: CSVRDRGPESPLHF
DNA: TGCAGCGTACGGGACAGGGGGCCCGAATCACCCCTCCACTTT

V: TRBV25-1
D: .
size: .
J: TRBJ1-1
CDR3: CASRGDTEAFF
DNA: TGTGCCAGCAGAGGAGATACCGAAGCTTTCTTT

V: TRBV28
D: .
size: few
J: TRBJ1-1
CDR3: CASSRGQKMNTEAFF
DNA: TGTGCCAGCAGCCGTGGACAGAAGATGAACACTGAAGCTTTCTTT

V: TRBV6-6
D: TRBD1
size: few
J: TRBJ1-1
CDR3: CASSRQGTEAFF
DNA: TGTGCCAGCAGCCGACAGGGCACTGAAGCTTTCTTT

V: TRBV11-2
D: .
size: .
J: TRBJ2-2
CDR3: CASSLEVSILNTGELFF
DNA: TGTGCCAGCAGCTTAGAAGTTAGCATTCTGAACACCGGGGAGCTGTTTTTT

V: TRBV9
D: TRBD1
size: .
J: TRBJ2-5
CDR3: CASSTTGGWGETQYF
DNA: TGTGCCAGCAGCACGACAGGGGGCTGGGGAGAGACCCAGTACTTC

V: TRBV6-5
D: TRBD2
size: .
J: TRBJ2-1
CDR3: CASSYSETGTSQFF
DNA: TGTGCCAGCAGTTACTCGGAAACCGGGACTAGCCAGTTCTTC

V: TRBV5-1
D: .
size: .
J: TRBJ2-1
CDR3: CASSLGQGGEQFF
DNA: TGCGCCAGCAGCTTGGGCCAGGGCGGGGAGCAGTTCTTC

V: TRBV18
D: .
size: .
J: TRBJ1-5
CDR3: CASSPDDGQPQHF
DNA: TGTGCCAGCTCACCCGATGATGGTCAGCCCCAGCATTTT

V: TRBV6-5
D: TRBD1
size: .
J: TRBJ1-5
CDR3: CASSDRGSNQPQHF
DNA: TGTGCCAGCAGTGACAGGGGGAGCAATCAGCCCCAGCATTTT

V: TRBV7-8
D: .
size: few
J: TRBJ2-5
CDR3: CASSLGLATSTAQYF
DNA: TGTGCCAGCAGCTTAGGTCTGGCTACCTCCACGGCCCAGTACTTC

V: TRBV6-6
D: .
size: few
J: TRBJ2-5
CDR3: CASTTRQVPETQYF
DNA: TGTGCCAGCACCACAAGACAGGTACCAGAGACCCAGTACTTC

V: TRBV5-1
D: TRBD2
size: few
J: TRBJ2-7
CDR3: CASSSGLEPYEQYF
DNA: TGCGCCAGCAGCTCAGGACTAGAACCCTACGAGCAGTACTTC

V: TRBV4-2
D: .
size: .
J: TRBJ2-1
CDR3: CASSPPDSGSEQFF
DNA: TGTGCCAGCAGCCCACCCGATAGCGGATCCGAGCAGTTCTTC

V: TRBV28
D: TRBD1
size: .
J: TRBJ1-2
CDR3: CASRIGQGTGYTF
DNA: TGTGCCAGCAGAATAGGACAGGGGACTGGCTACACCTTC

V: TRBV6-5
D: .
size: few
J: TRBJ2-4
CDR3: CASSYSSEGFGIQYF
DNA: TGTGCCAGCAGTTACTCGAGTGAGGGATTTGGCATTCAGTACTTC

V: TRBV6-1
D: TRBD1
size: .
J: TRBJ1-1
CDR3: CASSPGQPNTEAFF
DNA: TGTGCCAGCAGTCCGGGACAGCCGAACACTGAAGCTTTCTTT

V: TRBV29-1
D: .
size: .
J: TRBJ2-3
CDR3: CSVYTDTQYF
DNA: TGCAGCGTCTATACAGATACGCAGTATTTT

V: TRBV6-5
D: .
size: few
J: TRBJ2-5
CDR3: CASSPRDGRETQYF
DNA: TGTGCCAGCAGTCCCCGGGACGGAAGAGAGACCCAGTACTTC

V: TRBV28
D: .
size: few
J: TRBJ2-2
CDR3: CASSSPSGGTGELFF
DNA: TGTGCCAGCAGTTCCCCCTCCGGGGGCACCGGGGAGCTGTTTTTT

V: TRBV5-4
D: .
size: few
J: TRBJ2-5
CDR3: CASSLEAGQETQYF
DNA: TGTGCCAGCAGCTTGGAGGCAGGGCAAGAGACCCAGTACTTC

V: TRBV2
D: .
size: .
J: TRBJ1-4
CDR3: CASSDAGKLFF
DNA: TGTGCCAGCAGTGATGCGGGAAAACTGTTTTTT

V: TRBV7-9
D: .
size: .
J: TRBJ1-1
CDR3: CASSLQGMNTEAFF
DNA: TGTGCCAGCAGCTTACAGGGGATGAACACTGAAGCTTTCTTT

V: TRBV29-1
D: .
size: .
J: TRBJ2-3
CDR3: CSSSTPDTQYF
DNA: TGCAGCTCAAGCACCCCCGATACGCAGTATTTT

V: TRBV5-1
D: .
size: .
J: TRBJ1-4
CDR3: CASSLGQGVEKLFF
DNA: TGCGCCAGCAGCTTGGGGCAGGGAGTCGAAAAACTGTTTTTT

V: TRBV6-5
D: TRBD1
size: .
J: TRBJ1-2
CDR3: CASRSDRVYGYTF
DNA: TGTGCCAGCAGATCCGACAGGGTCTATGGCTACACCTTC

V: TRBV2
D: .
size: few
J: TRBJ1-4
CDR3: CASSESMMGAQDEKLFF
DNA: TGTGCCAGCAGTGAATCAATGATGGGGGCCCAGGATGAAAAACTGTTTTTT

V: TRBV5-1
D: .
size: few
J: TRBJ1-2
CDR3: CASSLDSGWDYGYTF
DNA: TGCGCCAGCAGCTTGGATTCAGGGTGGGACTATGGCTACACCTTC

V: TRBV7-6
D: .
size: .
J: TRBJ2-2
CDR3: CASSLAGPTNTGELFF
DNA: TGTGCCAGCAGCTTAGCGGGACCCACGAACACCGGGGAGCTGTTTTTT

V: TRBV6-5
D: .
size: .
J: TRBJ1-5
CDR3: CASSRTGYSNQPQHF
DNA: TGTGCCAGCAGCCGAACAGGATATAGCAATCAGCCCCAGCATTTT

V: TRBV19
D: .
size: .
J: TRBJ1-5
CDR3: CASSILGQPQHF
DNA: TGTGCCAGTAGTATACTCGGGCAGCCCCAGCATTTT

V: TRBV7-9
D: .
size: few
J: TRBJ2-3
CDR3: CASGFSTDTQYF
DNA: TGTGCCAGCGGTTTTAGCACAGATACGCAGTATTTT

V: TRBV4-1
D: .
size: .
J: TRBJ2-3
CDR3: CASSQDRGVSTDTQYF
DNA: TGCGCCAGCAGCCAAGATCGCGGGGTTAGCACAGATACGCAGTATTTT

V: TRBV14
D: .
size: .
J: TRBJ2-7
CDR3: CASSQERVQYF
DNA: TGTGCCAGCAGCCAAGAAAGGGTGCAGTACTTC

V: TRBV5-4
D: .
size: few
J: TRBJ2-1
CDR3: CASSLARTANNEQFF
DNA: TGTGCCAGCAGCTTGGCACGGACAGCCAACAATGAGCAGTTCTTC

V: TRBV19
D: .
size: few
J: TRBJ2-3
CDR3: CASTSAPPVDTQYF
DNA: TGTGCCAGTACGTCGGCGCCTCCCGTAGATACGCAGTATTTT

V: TRBV30
D: .
size: .
J: TRBJ1-5
CDR3: CAWAGSGAINQPQHF
DNA: TGTGCCTGGGCAGGGTCTGGGGCAATCAATCAGCCCCAGCATTTT

V: TRBV7-9
D: .
size: few
J: TRBJ1-1
CDR3: CASSLRGDTGTEAFF
DNA: TGTGCCAGCAGCTTAAGGGGCGATACGGGCACTGAAGCTTTCTTT

V: TRBV11-2
D: .
size: few
J: TRBJ1-6
CDR3: CASSLGQNSPLHF
DNA: TGTGCCAGCAGCTTAGGACAGAATTCACCCCTCCACTTT

V: TRBV28
D: .
size: few
J: TRBJ1-6
CDR3: CASSGTVLPLHF
DNA: TGTGCCAGCAGTGGGACGGTCCTTCCCCTCCACTTT